A single sample is the source of the 12 T cell receptor beta chains below, sequenced in a study of cytomegalovirus exposure and HLA in healthy donors. PCR employed 60 Vbeta and 13 Jbeta primers. Data came from immunoSEQ multiplex PCR; TCRdb stores just in-frame clones and leaves some out. The sample lists 120,000 or so clones; over 60% were seen once. Material: PBMCs. The receptor set was obtained from a woman in her thirties or forties in good health and CMV-seronegative.

This chain joins TRBV7-2 and TRBJ2-1; 8 positions match TRBD1. The CDR3 is 15 amino acids. Germline loops: CDR1 SGHTA, CDR2 FQGNSA. After removal of 5 bases from V and 9 bases from J, the junction contained 12 bases not matched to a gene. CDR3 DNA: TGTGCCAGCAGCCAACAGGGGGGACAGGTGAGTGAGCAGTTCTTC. It codes for CASSQQGGQVSEQFF.

J is TRBJ2-2 and V is TRBV28; tentative D call: TRBD2 (5 bases). In germline, CDR1 is MDHEN, CDR2 SYDVKM. Trimming left V 6 bases short and J 3 bases short, with 14 bases between. The CDR3 contains 15 residues. This CDR3 is CASSSRRRDTGELFF. CDR3 nucleotide sequence: TGTGCCAGCAGCAGTAGGCGGCGGGACACCGGGGAGCTGTTTTTT.

This sequence joins TRBV4-2 and TRBJ1-3; D remains ambiguous. CDR1 and CDR2 (germline): LGHNA, YNFKEQ. The length of the CDR3 is 15 residues. Between the trimmed V and J ends, which lost 3 bases and 8 bases, there was a span of 17 bases. The CDR3 coding sequence is TGTGCCAGCAGCCAGGGGAGTTTTCAGAGGGACACCATATATTTT. Translated: CASSQGSFQRDTIYF.

This rearrangement joins TRBV27 to TRBJ2-7, with 7 bases identical to TRBD2. V dropped 4 bases and J dropped 2; count of bases not matched to a gene: 8. Germline lookup yields CDR1 MNHEY and CDR2 SMNVEV (reference sequence). The CDR3 spans 15 residues. The CDR3 spells CASSSPSGATYEQYF. As DNA, the CDR3 is TGTGCCAGCAGTTCCCCTAGCGGAGCGACCTACGAGCAGTACTTC.

The chain recombines TRBV19 with TRBJ1-2; D gene unclear. The length of the CDR3 is 13 residues. Looked up from germline, CDR1 is LNHDA and CDR2 is SQIVND (reference sequence). Deletions cut 3 bases from V and 4 bases from J, with 9 bases between. CDR3 DNA sequence: TGTGCCAGTAGTATGTGGCAGTCCTATGGCTACACCTTC. This codes for CASSMWQSYGYTF.

The V call is TRBV5-1, the J call TRBJ2-5; no definite D call. The end of the DNA is better explained by TRBJ2-7, so the J call may be wrong. This CDR3 is 14 amino acids long. Per the germline V gene, CDR1 is SGHRS and CDR2 is YFSETQ. CDR3 protein: CASSLATSRYEQYF. The CDR3 DNA is TGCGCCAGCAGCTTGGCCACGTCTCGGTACGAGCAGTACTTC.

V usage is TRBV10-3 and J usage is TRBJ2-1, with a weak D call TRBD2 (6 bases). CDR3 length: 12 amino acids. Trimming stripped 6 bases from V and 6 bases from J, with 9 bases between. Germline V gene sequence: CDR1 ENHRY, CDR2 SYGVKD. This CDR3 reads CAISRGTNEQFF. The CDR3 DNA reads as TGTGCCATCAGCCGGGGGACCAATGAGCAGTTCTTC.

The CDR3 DNA follows: TGTGCCAGCAGTCCCGGTCCGGAGGGGGAGCTGTTTTTT. Translation: CASSPGPEGELFF. The gene calls are TRBV2 and TRBJ2-2, with D uncertain. Between the trimmed V and J ends, which lost 5 bases and 8 bases, there was a span of 12 bases. Germline V gene lookup returns CDR1 SNHLY and CDR2 FYNNEI. The CDR3 runs 13 residues.

The J gene is TRBJ2-7, the V gene TRBV4-1; no clear D gene. The germline gives CDR1 MGHRA, CDR2 YSYEKL. The V and J ends lost 4 bases and 6 bases respectively, with 13 bases between them. CDR3 size: 13 residues. The chain's CDR3 is CASSLATAGEQYF. CDR3 DNA sequence: TGCGCCAGCAGCCTGGCAACAGCCGGCGAGCAGTACTTC.

The genes are TRBV29-1 and TRBJ2-3; D is unclear. The CDR3 length is 14 residues. Germline loops: CDR1 SQVTM, CDR2 ANQGSEA. The V end lost 6 bases, the J end lost 1 base, and 14 bases lay between the germline ends. The DNA for the CDR3 is TGCAGCGTCCTCGGCGGATCTGGCACAGATACGCAGTATTTT. Translation: CSVLGGSGTDTQYF.

The V gene is TRBV18, the J gene TRBJ1-3, with 8 bases that match TRBD1. CDR1 is KGHSH and CDR2 is LQKENI in the germline V gene. This CDR3 is built from 15 residues. The V gene end was trimmed by 4 bases and the J gene end by 6 bases; junction bases not matched to a gene: 8. The CDR3 region has the DNA TGTGCCAGCTCACTCCAGACAGGGGAGGAAAACACCATATATTTT. Translated, it gives CASSLQTGEENTIYF.

The gene calls are TRBV5-4 and TRBJ2-1; unclear D gene. The CDR3 runs 14 residues. V was cut by 4 bases and J by 4 bases, with 12 bases left in between. Germline loops: CDR1 SGHNT, CDR2 YYREEE (reference sequence). CDR3 DNA: TGTGCCAGCAGCCGTGAAAACGAGTACAATGAGCAGTTCTTC. Protein product: CASSRENEYNEQFF.